This record looks at one T cell receptor (beta chain) sequence and its context. Its antigen is undetermined. V gave up 9 bases and J gave up 7 bases, with 14 bases separating them. In germline, CDR1 is MNHEY, CDR2 SVGAGI. The CDR3 is 12 amino acids. The sample is drawn from a study of T cell responses to AZD1222 COVID-19 vaccine. General study findings and limits: Clonal diversity was possibly underestimated; the donors were predominantly white British and more often female. Nearly half of spike-specific TCRs reportedly go after variant regions that carry no mutations. Recipients of two AZD1222 doses showed rising Spike-specific TCR breadth and depth. Researchers took repertoire samples only after the peak T cell response had come.

The table came from immunoSEQ multiplex PCR; TCRdb's copy has only in-frame clones and leaves some out. The sample holds 100,000 to 150,000 clones, over 75% seen once. The chain couples TRBV6-5 to TRBJ2-3; D may be TRBD1 (6 bases). The material was peripheral blood, obtained on day 0 of AZD1222 vaccination. This receptor was taken from an adult in good health. Here the CDR3 DNA reads TGTGCCAGTCGAGATACAGGGAATACGCAGTATTTT. Its translation is CASRDTGNTQYF.